The 30 T cell receptor beta chains reported below all come from one sample, sequenced in a study of blood T cells in healthy people across ages. The use of a sample-barcoded 5' primer and a J-beta primer mix characterized a second PCR of roughly 7 to 12 cycles. TCRdb ran MiXCR on the 5' RACE reads and lists one entry per CDR3 protein. Of about 670,000 distinct CDR3 sequences detected, more than 45% appear once; the ten largest clones hold roughly 12%. Sequenced material: blood. These receptors were obtained from a woman older than 75 in good health.

The rearrangement uses TRBV7-2 and TRBJ2-3; possibly TRBD2 for D (6 bases). Trimming shortened V by 1 base and J by 4 bases, and 9 bases separated the two germline ends. Germline CDR1 SGHTA, CDR2 FQGNSA. The CDR3 consists of 14 residues. In DNA form, the CDR3 reads TGTGCCAGCAGCTTAGGCAGGGACTCAGATACGCAGTATTTT. It specifies CASSLGRDSDTQYF.

The chain carries TRBV18 and TRBJ1-2, with 7 bases that match TRBD1. The germline CDR1 and CDR2 sequences are KGHSH and LQKENI. This CDR3 has 17 residues. V trimming: 1 base; J trimming: 4 bases; junction bases outside the gene matches: 12. The CDR3 nucleotides are TGTGCCAGCTCACCACAACGACAGGGCAGTAGTGGCTATGGCTACACCTTC. Protein sequence: CASSPQRQGSSGYGYTF.

This clonotype was counted a few times. DNA of the CDR3: TGCAGTGCTAGAGGGACAGGGGCGAGCTCCTACAATGAGCAGTTCTTC. Translated: CSARGTGASSYNEQFF. The chain joins TRBV20-1 to TRBJ2-1, with 9 bases fitting TRBD1. Per the germline V gene, CDR1 is DFQATT and CDR2 is SNEGSKA (reference sequence). The CDR3 spans 16 residues. Trimming removed 1 base from V and 0 bases from J; junction bases left unmatched: 4.

Points on this clonotype: The junction shows a germline mismatch at one end, possibly a read error. The J gene is TRBJ2-1, the V gene TRBV2; 8 nucleotides line up with TRBD2. Germline V CDR1 and CDR2: SNHLY, FYNNEI. CDR3 length: 14 residues. CDR3 coding DNA: TGTGCCAGCAGGAGCGGGAGCTCCTACAATGGGCAGTTCTTC. Its protein product is CASRSGSSYNGQFF.

In this sample, this clonotype turned up a few times. V gene TRBV29-1 combines with J gene TRBJ2-3, with D perhaps matching TRBD2 (6 bases). The CDR3 runs 13 residues. Deletions cut 6 bases from V and 2 bases from J, with 12 bases between. Looked up from germline, CDR1 is SQVTM and CDR2 is ANQGSEA. The CDR3 is CSVGLDLTDTQYF. For the CDR3, the DNA is TGCAGCGTGGGACTCGACCTCACAGATACGCAGTATTTT.

The table lists this clonotype with a count of one. The chain carries TRBV4-1 and TRBJ2-2, with D uncertain. Trimming removed 7 bases at V and 1 base at J, with 7 bases between. CDR1 is MGHRA, CDR2 YSYEKL, per germline. The CDR3 is made up of 13 amino acids. The CDR3 DNA reads as TGCGCCAGCAACCGGCGGAACACCGGGGAGCTGTTTTTT. This encodes CASNRRNTGELFF.

This sequence joins TRBV10-3 and TRBJ2-3, with a possible D match to TRBD2 (6 bases). Germline V gives CDR1 ENHRY, CDR2 SYGVKD. Trimming took 4 bases from V and 6 from J, leaving 17 bases between them. This CDR3 has 15 amino acids. The CDR3 sequence: CAISAGLQPSDTQYF. The DNA for the CDR3 is TGTGCCATCAGTGCGGGACTCCAGCCGTCGGATACGCAGTATTTT.

This clonotype was seen just once. This rearrangement joins TRBV7-2 to TRBJ1-2; a possible D gene is TRBD1 (5 bases). Germline CDR1 SGHTA, CDR2 FQGNSA. The V and J ends lost 5 bases and 4 bases respectively, with 14 bases between them. CDR3 length equals 14 residues. CDR3 residues: CASSRAGQFYGYTF. Written as DNA, the CDR3 is TGTGCCAGCAGCCGGGCGGGGCAGTTCTATGGCTACACCTTC.

The gene calls are TRBV10-3 and TRBJ1-2; perhaps TRBD1 as D (6 bases). The CDR3 runs 15 residues. The germline V gene encodes CDR1 ENHRY and CDR2 SYGVKD. V lost 0 bases, J lost 0 bases, and 8 bases lay in between. The CDR3 nucleotides are TGTGCCATCAGTGAGTCAGGGGGAGCTAACTATGGCTACACCTTC. This codes for CAISESGGANYGYTF.

This clonotype has a count of ten or more. The V and J genes are TRBV29-1 and TRBJ2-3; D is perhaps TRBD1 (6 bases). Trimming left V 4 bases short and J 4 bases short, with 15 bases between. Germline V gene sequence: CDR1 SQVTM, CDR2 ANQGSEA. The CDR3 consists of 14 residues. The CDR3 region has the DNA TGCAGCGTTGCCGCAGGGGTAGGGGCAGATACGCAGTATTTT. It yields the protein CSVAAGVGADTQYF.

V usage is TRBV12-3 or TRBV12-4 and J usage is TRBJ2-7, with 14 nucleotides matching TRBD2. The CDR3 consists of 19 residues. J gave up 2 bases and V 6 bases, and 15 bases lay outside the gene matches. The CDR3 DNA follows: TGTGCCAGCAGCACCATTGAGACTAGCGGGAGGGCCTTTCCCTACGAGCAGTACTTC. This encodes CASSTIETSGRAFPYEQYF.

Many counts were recorded for this clonotype. The chain is built from TRBV27 and TRBJ2-3; 8 nucleotides agree with TRBD2. The germline gives CDR1 MNHEY, CDR2 SMNVEV (reference sequence). V was clipped by 3 bases and J by 3 bases; unmatched bases: 5. This CDR3 is built from 15 residues. DNA of the CDR3: TGTGCCAGCAGTTTGGCGGGAGGATGGACAGATACGCAGTATTTT. This sequence encodes CASSLAGGWTDTQYF.

This clonotype was seen ten or more times. The V and J genes are TRBV15 and TRBJ2-3, with D unresolved. V was trimmed by 1 base and J by 0 bases, leaving 2 bases between them. The CDR3 runs to 13 residues. CDR1 and CDR2 (germline): LNHNV, YYDKDF (reference sequence). The chain's CDR3 is CATSRVSTDTQYF. The CDR3 bases are TGTGCCACCAGCAGAGTAAGCACAGATACGCAGTATTTT.

The CDR3 reads CASSPPNRSPRGETQYF. The DNA for the CDR3 is TGTGCCAGCTCACCACCGAACAGGAGTCCCCGTGGAGAGACCCAGTACTTC. The V call is TRBV18, the J call TRBJ2-5; possibly TRBD1 for D (5 bases). The CDR3 loop spans 17 amino acids. Germline CDR1 reads KGHSH; CDR2 reads LQKENI. The V end was cut by 0 bases, the J end by 4 bases, with 18 bases between.

Worth noting for this clonotype: It may be a read error: a sequence one base away is much more abundant. The CDR3 DNA sequence: TGTGCCAGCAGTTTCCGAGGGAGGGCCCGAGAGACCCAGTACTTC. This codes for CASSFRGRARETQYF. V gene TRBV28 combines with J gene TRBJ2-5; 7 positions match TRBD2. Germline V gene sequence: CDR1 MDHEN, CDR2 SYDVKM. Unmatched junction bases numbered 8, after V lost 3 bases and J lost 4 bases. CDR3 length: 15 amino acids.

Only a few counts were recorded for this clonotype. V gene TRBV30 combines with J gene TRBJ2-7; 11 nucleotides agree with TRBD2. The CDR3 has 16 residues. The junction had 11 bases not matched to a gene; V was cut back by 2 bases and J by 5 bases. From germline, CDR1 is GTSNPN and CDR2 SVGIG (reference sequence). CDR3 loop: CAWSRGTSGRVNEQYF. CDR3 DNA: TGTGCCTGGAGTCGGGGAACTAGCGGGAGAGTCAACGAGCAGTACTTC.

The genes are TRBV5-1 and TRBJ1-1, with D hard to call. The CDR3 runs 14 residues. Trimming shortened V by 5 bases and J by 4 bases, and 15 bases separated the two germline ends. Germline assignment: CDR1 SGHRS and CDR2 YFSETQ. The CDR3 DNA reads TGCGCCAGCAGGTCTCTCCGCTTTAGCACTGAAGCTTTCTTT. Translation: CASRSLRFSTEAFF. Full variable domain (outside the CDR3, taken from reference TRBV5-1 and TRBJ1-1): KAGVTQTPRYLIKTRGQQVTLSCSPISGHRSVSWYQQTPGQGLQFLFEYFSETQRNKGNFPGRFSGRQFSNSRSEMNVSTLELGDSALYLCASRSLRFSTEAFFGQGTRLTVV.

This clonotype was recorded many times. V gene TRBV28 combines with J gene TRBJ2-1, with D possibly matching TRBD1 (6 bases). The CDR3 runs 15 residues. Germline lookup yields CDR1 MDHEN and CDR2 SYDVKM. V shed 5 bases and J shed 4 bases, with 15 bases lying between them. As DNA, the CDR3 is TGTGCCAGCAGTACCCCAGGACAGCCATACAATGAGCAGTTCTTC. Translated: CASSTPGQPYNEQFF.

As to this clonotype: A much larger clonotype is one base distant, so this may be a read error. The chain links TRBV7-2 to TRBJ2-1, with D tentatively TRBD1 or TRBD2 (5 bases each). The J call is uncertain, as TRBJ2-7 better fits the DNA end. The CDR3 totals 14 residues. Germline-derived CDR1 and CDR2 are SGHTA and FQGNSA. The CDR3 bases are TGTGCCAGCAGCCGCTCCAGGGAGTACAATGAGCAGTACTTC. Encoded protein: CASSRSREYNEQYF.

This clonotype was picked up many times. J is TRBJ2-5 and V is TRBV12-3 or TRBV12-4; unclear D gene. CDR3 length: 14 amino acids. V lost 5 bases to trimming and J lost 0 bases, with 10 bases between them. DNA for the CDR3: TGTGCCAGCAGTCGTGACGGCAACCAAGAGACCCAGTACTTC. This translates into CASSRDGNQETQYF.

CDR3 amino acids: CASSDPGGGQETQYF. CDR3 sequence (DNA): TGTGCCAGCAGTGATCCCGGGGGGGGACAAGAGACCCAGTACTTC. The J gene is TRBJ2-4, the V gene TRBV6-1, with TRBD2 matching over 8 bases. The J call could be wrong; TRBJ2-5 is a better fit for the DNA end. This CDR3 region has 15 residues. Germline V lookup: CDR1 MNHNS, CDR2 SASEGT.

The chain joins TRBV9 to TRBJ2-2; D is unclear. Germline CDR1 reads SGDLS; CDR2 reads YYNGEE. V shed 7 bases and J shed 0 bases, with 19 bases lying between them. This CDR3 has 17 amino acids. CDR3 DNA: TGTGCCAGCGGGATCCCGAGTGGGCAGCCGAACACCGGGGAGCTGTTTTTT. Translation gives CASGIPSGQPNTGELFF.

The rearrangement uses TRBV7-2 and TRBJ2-1, with D perhaps matching TRBD2 (5 bases). The J call is uncertain, as TRBJ2-7 better fits the DNA end. Germline values: CDR1 SGHTA, CDR2 FQGNSA. This CDR3 is 15 amino acids long. The chain's CDR3 is CASSSGGGDYNEQYF. CDR3 DNA: TGTGCCAGCAGCTCTGGAGGAGGAGATTACAATGAGCAGTACTTC.

The V and J genes are TRBV3-1 and TRBJ1-6; no clear D gene. V was shortened by 2 bases and J by 9 bases, with 11 bases between the two germline ends. Per germline, CDR1 LGHDT and CDR2 YNNKEL (reference sequence). CDR3 size: 14 residues. The CDR3, as DNA: TGTGCCAGCAGCCAATTTCTGGTGGTTTCACCCCTCCACTTT. Residues: CASSQFLVVSPLHF.

The chain joins TRBV27 to TRBJ1-4; TRBD1 aligns across 8 bases. The CDR3 spans 15 residues. CDR1 is MNHEY, CDR2 SMNVEV, per germline (reference sequence). With V trimmed by 2 bases and J by 1 base, 0 bases remained unmatched. CDR3 amino acids: CASSLDRGTNEKLFF. CDR3 DNA: TGTGCCAGCAGTTTAGACAGGGGAACTAATGAAAAACTGTTTTTT.

The chain employs TRBV20-1 and TRBJ2-7, with 11 bases fitting TRBD2. From germline, CDR1 is DFQATT and CDR2 SNEGSKA (reference sequence). The V gene end was trimmed by 5 bases and the J gene end by 3 bases; junction bases not matched to a gene: 9. The CDR3 covers 15 residues. DNA for the CDR3: TGCAGTGCTCTCGATTTACTAGCGGGGGACTACGAGCAGTACTTC. This sequence encodes CSALDLLAGDYEQYF.

As concerns this clonotype: Just one base apart from a much larger clone, this may be a read error. The chain employs TRBV12-3 or TRBV12-4 and TRBJ2-5; D could derive from TRBD1 or TRBD2 (5 bases each). The CDR3 has 15 residues. With 3 bases removed from V and 4 bases from J, the gap between germline ends came to 15 bases. The CDR3 bases are TGTGCCAGCAGTTTCCGAGGGGCCACACGAGAGACCCAGTACTTC. It translates to CASSFRGATRETQYF.

The chain links TRBV20-1 to TRBJ1-5; possible D gene TRBD1, 5 bases. This CDR3 region has 14 residues. Germline CDR1 DFQATT, CDR2 SNEGSKA (reference sequence). The V and J ends lost 4 bases and 2 bases respectively, with 12 bases between them. The CDR3 DNA sequence: TGCAGTGCTATTGGGGGGGGAGGCAATCAGCCCCAGCATTTT. Its translation: CSAIGGGGNQPQHF.

The chain has TRBV12-3 or TRBV12-4 and TRBJ1-4, with TRBD1 as a possible D gene (5 bases). The germline V and J ends were trimmed by 8 bases and 5 bases, with 21 bases remaining between them. The CDR3 consists of 16 residues. CDR3 sequence: CASLSTAAGRNEKLFF. The CDR3 bases are TGTGCCAGCCTCTCGACAGCGGCAGGGCGGAATGAAAAACTGTTTTTT.

This clonotype was found many times. The chain is built from TRBV6-5 and TRBJ1-1, with D perhaps matching TRBD1 (5 bases). This CDR3 spans 13 amino acids. Germline V gene sequence: CDR1 MNHEY, CDR2 SVGAGI. V was cut by 9 bases and J by 4 bases, with 15 bases left in between. Here the CDR3 reads CASRGVESTEAFF. The CDR3 bases are TGTGCCAGTCGGGGGGTTGAGAGCACTGAAGCTTTCTTT.